Only one count was recorded for the clone carrying this TCR beta chain. V was pared by 2 bases and J by 0 bases, with 17 bases between. The CDR3 consists of 17 residues. CDR1 and CDR2 from the germline V gene are SGHDT and YYEEEE. Measured with immunoSEQ multiplex PCR; TCRdb has only the in-frame clones, and not every one. Here the sample spans about 56,000 clones, approximately 97% being singletons. This entry comes from a study of siplizumab effects on memory and regulatory T cells. The origin of this receptor is a human donor in good health. Sequences were obtained from naive CD8+ T cells sorted from blood. The V call is TRBV5-6, the J call TRBJ1-1; D remains ambiguous. CDR3 in amino acids: CASSLVRAGAMNTEAFF. The CDR3 region has the DNA TGTGCCAGCAGCTTAGTTCGAGCAGGCGCCATGAACACTGAAGCTTTCTTT. The entire variable domain, with the rest obtained from reference TRBV5-6 and TRBJ1-1, is as follows: DAGVTQSPTHLIKTRGQQVTLRCSPKSGHDTVSWYQQALGQGPQFIFQYYEEEERQRGNFPDRFSGHQFPNYSSELNVNALLLGDSALYLCASSLVRAGAMNTEAFFGQGTRLTVV.